One T cell receptor (beta chain) is described in this entry. Its cognate antigen is unknown. This sample is part of a study of CD8 T cells in Susac syndrome. It was with random hexamers that roughly 0.5 to 1 ug RNA was reverse transcribed. Amplification of the TCR beta CDR3 was carried out by immunoSEQ multiplex PCR, which spanned a total of 54 Vbeta and 13 Jbeta segments. TCRdb redid the calling of the immunoSEQ multiplex PCR reads with MiXCR, one entry per CDR3 protein. The sample shows about 180,000 distinct CDR3 sequences, approximately 95% of them seen only once. Isolation of CD8+ and CD4+ T cells was performed negatively, whereas enrichment of TEMRA cells was done by FACS. In germline, CDR1 is MDHEN, CDR2 SYDVKM. V dropped 2 bases and J dropped 6; count of bases not matched to a gene: 6. The CDR3 is 14 amino acids. Notes on the study in general: By the study's own acknowledgment, its TCR sequencing and HLA analysis included relatively few individuals.

The sample taken for sequencing was CD8+ T cells from PBMCs. The chain uses TRBV28 and TRBJ2-7, with 8 bases identical to TRBD2. This TCR derives from a human donor with multiple sclerosis. The DNA for the CDR3 is TGTGCCAGCAGTTTAAGCGGGAGCGTCCCCGAGCAGTACTTC. This sequence encodes CASSLSGSVPEQYF.